This T cell receptor (beta chain) was observed in a study of T cells in Graves' hyperthyroidism and ophthalmopathy. Study-wide findings and caveats: Most thyroid clonotypes with frequency above 0.001 were detected in blood.

Worth noting for this clonotype: Its antigen is unknown.

What was amplified from RNA transcripts were TCR beta CDR3 regions. The primer set for the first-round RT-PCR of the TCR CDR3 was HTBI. TCRdb processed the multiplex PCR reads anew with MiXCR; each CDR3 protein has one entry. The repertoire holds a few hundred thousand distinct CDR3 sequences, with around 14% as singletons. The ends were cut back, 5 bases at V and 10 bases at J, with 11 bases in the middle. Germline V gene sequence: CDR1 SEHNR, CDR2 FQNEAQ (reference sequence). CDR3 length: 11 amino acids. Every diagnosis used clinical symptoms, serum thyroxine and TRAb, thyroid ultrasound and orbital computed tomography. The PBMCs studied were ones that came from roughly 9.4 ml fresh peripheral blood.

Specimen: blood. The sequence was obtained from a woman aged 25 to 39 with Graves' hyperthyroidism. The chain links TRBV7-9 to TRBJ1-1; D possibly corresponds to TRBD1 (5 bases). In nucleotides, the CDR3 is TGTGCCAGCAGCAAGGGGATCATAGCTTTCTTT. It yields the protein CASSKGIIAFF. Looking up the rest from reference TRBV7-9 and TRBJ1-1 gives the full variable domain: DTGVSQNPRHKITKRGQNVTFRCDPISEHNRLYWYRQTLGQGPEFLTYFQNEAQLEKSRLLSDRFSAERPKGSFSTLEIQRTEQGDSAMYLCASSKGIIAFFGQGTRLTVV.